These 30 T cell receptor beta chains were sequenced from one sample in a study of human T cells and chemical hapten exposure (dated by TCRdb to about 2021). The method behind the library was RACE. Sequencing was carried out with a NextSeq 500. TCRdb's own reprocessing of the public reads used fastp at Q25 and MiXCR and kept productive beta chains. Entries that share a CDR3 protein sequence are merged under the most common genes and DNA. The sample table holds more than 300,000 distinct CDR3 sequences, of which 5% to 6.5% were seen once. The ten largest make up approximately 8.2% of the sample. The sample's time point label, decoded: pre-sensitization, week 0. The treatment or condition label corresponds to: therapeutic diphenylcyclopropenone sensitization with weekly scalp DPC. Specimen: whole blood, collected in connection with sensitization to the hapten diphenylcyclopropenone (DPC). The source is a woman in her late teens or twenties with alopecia areata. Some clones in this sample may be carry-over from other donors' samples.

This clonotype showed up just a few times. The chain employs TRBV20-1 and TRBJ1-1, with 11 bases fitting TRBD1. This CDR3 has 16 amino acids. Germline V gives CDR1 DFQATT, CDR2 SNEGSKA (reference sequence). Trimming at V came to 1 base and at J to 5 bases, leaving 9 bases not matched to a gene. The CDR3 protein is CSARVHGQGAGTEAFF. The CDR3 DNA is TGCAGTGCTAGAGTTCACGGACAGGGGGCGGGTACTGAAGCTTTCTTT.

DNA for the CDR3: TGCGCCAGCAGCTTGGCACTAGCGGGGTACGAGCAGTACTTC. As protein: CASSLALAGYEQYF. The rearrangement uses TRBV5-1 and TRBJ2-7; 10 nucleotides line up with TRBD2. In germline, CDR1 is SGHRS, CDR2 YFSETQ. The CDR3 runs to 14 residues. Trimming cost V 0 bases and J 4 bases; bases outside gene matches: 1.

In this sample, this clonotype turned up many times. CDR3 residues: CSVETPGAGANVLTF. The CDR3 coding sequence is TGCAGCGTTGAAACGCCCGGGGCTGGGGCCAACGTCCTGACTTTC. This chain links TRBV29-1 with TRBJ2-6, with D tentatively TRBD2 (5 bases). Germline loops: CDR1 SQVTM, CDR2 ANQGSEA. This CDR3 has 15 residues. Trimming removed 2 bases from V and 2 bases from J, with 10 bases in between.

This chain links TRBV5-1 with TRBJ1-2; D is unresolved. The CDR3 has 15 amino acids. CDR1 SGHRS and CDR2 YFSETQ come from the germline V gene. The V end lost 0 bases, the J end lost 4 bases, and 13 bases lay between the germline ends. In DNA form, the CDR3 reads TGCGCCAGCAGCTTGGGAGAGAGCCAGTTCTATGGCTACACCTTC. Amino acid sequence: CASSLGESQFYGYTF.

A few counts support this clonotype. This chain uses TRBV7-8 with TRBJ2-7; D assignment may be TRBD1 or TRBD2 (5 bases each). Germline V gene data show CDR1 as SGHVS and CDR2 as FQNEAQ. The germline V and J ends were trimmed by 4 bases and 5 bases, with 15 bases remaining between them. The CDR3 is made up of 14 amino acids. CDR3 bases: TGTGCCAGCAGCTGGAGCAGGGAGCAGAACGAGCAGTACTTC. Translated: CASSWSREQNEQYF.

V and J are TRBV12-3 or TRBV12-4 and TRBJ2-2; no clear D gene. This CDR3 has 14 amino acids. V was clipped by 7 bases and J by 3 bases, with 12 bases between them. The CDR3 loop reads CASNRRDYTGELFF. Here the CDR3 DNA reads TGTGCCAGCAATAGACGAGATTACACCGGGGAGCTGTTTTTT.

Only a few counts were recorded for this clonotype. This sequence joins TRBV19 and TRBJ1-5; a possible D gene is TRBD1 (6 bases). Germline assignment: CDR1 LNHDA and CDR2 SQIVND (reference sequence). V gave up 0 bases and J gave up 6 bases, with 9 bases separating them. There are 14 residues in the CDR3. The CDR3 region has the DNA TGTGCCAGTAGTATAGAAGGACAGCTTCAGCCCCAGCATTTT. As protein: CASSIEGQLQPQHF.

The table lists this clonotype with a few counts. The genes are TRBV5-1 and TRBJ1-2; 7 nucleotides match TRBD1. The CDR3 consists of 15 residues. Germline-derived CDR1 and CDR2 are SGHRS and YFSETQ. V was clipped by 0 bases and J by 4 bases; unmatched bases: 6. The CDR3 nucleotides are TGCGCCAGCAGCTTGGCCCCAGGGGACAGCTATGGCTACACCTTC. Protein sequence: CASSLAPGDSYGYTF.

The chain is built from TRBV4-1 and TRBJ1-1; 10 nucleotides line up with TRBD1. Germline V gene data show CDR1 as MGHRA and CDR2 as YSYEKL. V shed 1 base and J 1 base; nucleotides not matched to a gene: 3. The CDR3 consists of 16 residues. CDR3 sequence: CASSQGQGARNTEAFF. Written as DNA, the CDR3 is TGCGCCAGCAGCCAAGGACAGGGGGCCAGGAACACTGAAGCTTTCTTT.

This clonotype was seen a few times. The chain recombines TRBV20-1 with TRBJ1-1; 7 positions agree with TRBD1. Germline-derived CDR1 and CDR2 are DFQATT and SNEGSKA (reference sequence). The CDR3 length is 15 residues. The V and J ends lost 3 bases and 1 base, in that order; junction bases with no gene match: 8. CDR3 DNA: TGCAGTGCTAGGGATATGACAGGGAAGAACACTGAAGCTTTCTTT. Translating it yields CSARDMTGKNTEAFF.

This clonotype was seen only a few times. This chain uses TRBV28 with TRBJ2-4, with 10 bases fitting TRBD1. The germline V gene encodes CDR1 MDHEN and CDR2 SYDVKM. J was trimmed by 9 bases and V by 4 bases; bases with no gene match: 3. The CDR3 spans 13 residues. This CDR3 reads CASSSGQGVIQYF. The CDR3 bases are TGTGCCAGCAGTTCTGGACAGGGGGTCATTCAGTACTTC.

The V call is TRBV6-6, the J call TRBJ2-7; a possible D gene is TRBD2 (6 bases). Between the trimmed V and J ends, which lost 5 bases and 5 bases, there was a span of 16 bases. The CDR3 has 14 residues. The germline CDR1 and CDR2 sequences are MNHNY and SVGAGI (reference sequence). The CDR3 region has the DNA TGTGCCAGCAGTCCCTCGACGGGGGACCACGAGCAGTACTTC. Encoded protein: CASSPSTGDHEQYF.

At least ten counts were recorded for this clonotype. The rearrangement uses TRBV7-8 and TRBJ2-5, with D possibly matching TRBD1 (6 bases). The CDR3 spans 14 residues. V was clipped by 7 bases and J by 2 bases, with 14 bases between them. Germline loops: CDR1 SGHVS, CDR2 FQNEAQ. CDR3 DNA sequence: TGTGCCAGCATCCACCGGGACACACAAGAGACCCAGTACTTC. Its translation: CASIHRDTQETQYF.

This clonotype was counted ten times or more. The chain carries TRBV13 and TRBJ2-7; 8 positions match TRBD2. The CDR3 extends over 13 amino acids. The V and J ends lost 7 bases and 4 bases, in that order; junction bases with no gene match: 6. Germline V gene lookup returns CDR1 PRHDT and CDR2 FYEKMQ (reference sequence). CDR3 coding DNA: TGTGCCAGCAATTCGCGGGGGGCTTACGAGCAGTACTTC. Protein sequence: CASNSRGAYEQYF.

Only a few counts were recorded for this clonotype. This chain connects TRBV7-2 to TRBJ2-7; D is perhaps TRBD1 or TRBD2 (6 bases each). CDR3 length: 14 amino acids. Germline values: CDR1 SGHTA, CDR2 FQGNSA. Trimming removed 3 bases at V and 2 bases at J, with 11 bases between. CDR3: CASSFGGAAYEQYF. CDR3 DNA: TGTGCCAGCAGCTTCGGGGGCGCTGCCTACGAGCAGTACTTC.

Many counts were recorded for this clonotype. J is TRBJ1-2 and V is TRBV6-5, with D maybe TRBD1 (5 bases). Germline assignment: CDR1 MNHEY and CDR2 SVGAGI. The CDR3 length is 15 residues. The ends were cut back, 0 bases at V and 5 bases at J, with 13 bases in the middle. CDR3 nucleotide sequence: TGTGCCAGCAGTTACTCGCGCGGGACTGCATATGGCTACACCTTC. Protein: CASSYSRGTAYGYTF.

Regarding this clonotype: Possible read error: a much larger clone is one base away. J is TRBJ1-1 and V is TRBV20-1; D is perhaps TRBD1 (5 bases). V lost 1 base to trimming and J lost 0 bases, with 6 bases between them. Per the germline V gene, CDR1 is DFQATT and CDR2 is SNEGSKA (reference sequence). The length of the CDR3 is 13 residues. The CDR3 spells CSARVGVNTEAFF. The CDR3 nucleotides are TGCAGTGCTAGAGTAGGGGTGAACACTGAAGCTTTCTTT.

This clonotype has more than one count but fewer than ten. The chain carries TRBV3-1 and TRBJ2-7, with a weak D call TRBD1 (5 bases). Germline values: CDR1 LGHDT, CDR2 YNNKEL (reference sequence). The CDR3 contains 14 residues. V lost 0 bases, J lost 2 bases, and 8 bases lay in between. The CDR3 reads CASSQEGQTYEQYF. CDR3 DNA: TGTGCCAGCAGCCAAGAGGGGCAGACCTACGAGCAGTACTTC.

There are a few counts of this clonotype. V and J are TRBV6-6 and TRBJ1-6, with D perhaps TRBD1 (6 bases). Per germline, CDR1 MNHNY and CDR2 SVGAGI (reference sequence). The germline V and J ends were trimmed by 5 bases and 0 bases, with 14 bases remaining between them. CDR3 length equals 17 residues. The CDR3, as DNA: TGTGCCAGCAGTCTCCGGGACACGAGCTCCTATAATTCACCCCTCCACTTT. It yields the protein CASSLRDTSSYNSPLHF.

In its sample, this clonotype was seen a few times. The chain couples TRBV7-9 to TRBJ2-5; D gene uncertain. V lost 5 bases to trimming and J lost 4 bases, with 11 bases between them. CDR3 length: 13 residues. Germline V gene lookup returns CDR1 SEHNR and CDR2 FQNEAQ (reference sequence). The CDR3 loop is CASSLTTVETQYF. The CDR3 nucleotides are TGTGCCAGCAGCCTTACGACTGTAGAGACCCAGTACTTC.

There are a few counts of this clonotype. The chain joins TRBV7-2 to TRBJ1-5; 10 positions agree with TRBD1. Germline CDR1 and CDR2: SGHTA and FQGNSA. V lost 4 bases to trimming and J lost 4 bases; unmatched junction nucleotides: 10. This CDR3 is built from 17 residues. The CDR3 here is CASSSPPGQGVNQPQHF. CDR3 bases: TGTGCCAGCAGCTCCCCCCCCGGACAGGGGGTTAATCAGCCCCAGCATTTT. Together with reference TRBV7-2 and TRBJ1-5, the CDR3 gives the full variable domain: GAGVSQSPSNKVTEKGKDVELRCDPISGHTALYWYRQSLGQGLEFLIYFQGNSAPDKSGLPSDRFSAERTGGSVSTLTIQRTQQEDSAVYLCASSSPPGQGVNQPQHFGDGTRLSIL.

The chain has TRBV9 and TRBJ2-3; the D is unclear. The germline gives CDR1 SGDLS, CDR2 YYNGEE. V gave up 0 bases and J gave up 0 bases, with 11 bases separating them. This CDR3 region has 16 residues. The CDR3 sequence is CASSVGVDVSTDTQYF. The CDR3, as DNA: TGTGCCAGCAGCGTAGGAGTGGACGTTAGCACAGATACGCAGTATTTT.

In this sample, this clonotype is medium-sized (0.01 to 0.1%). The rearrangement uses TRBV29-1 and TRBJ2-5; no clear D. Germline assignment: CDR1 SQVTM and CDR2 ANQGSEA. V shed 3 bases and J shed 2 bases, with 10 bases lying between them. The CDR3 is 13 amino acids. CDR3 bases: TGCAGCGTTGATGGTGTCAGTCAAGAGACCCAGTACTTC. This translates into CSVDGVSQETQYF.

This clonotype was seen a handful of times. The V and J genes are TRBV6-1 and TRBJ2-7; D is unclear. This CDR3 comprises 12 residues. Trimming took 2 bases from V and 7 from J, leaving 9 bases between them. Germline V gives CDR1 MNHNS, CDR2 SASEGT. The CDR3 DNA reads as TGTGCCAGCAGTGAACCCCCTTTTGAGCAGTACTTC. Its translation is CASSEPPFEQYF.

The table lists this clonotype with a few counts. The chain is built from TRBV20-1 and TRBJ1-3; possible D gene TRBD1, 6 bases. The CDR3 has 13 amino acids. Germline CDR1 reads DFQATT; CDR2 reads SNEGSKA (reference sequence). The V end lost 5 bases, the J end lost 1 base, and 9 bases lay between the germline ends. CDR3 nucleotide sequence: TGCAGTGCTCTCGGACAGTCTGGAAACACCATATATTTT. Its translation is CSALGQSGNTIYF.

This clonotype was seen repeatedly, ten times or more. The rearrangement links TRBV3-1 to TRBJ1-2; no clear D gene. V was pared by 0 bases and J by 4 bases, with 0 bases between. CDR3 length: 11 amino acids. Germline CDR1 LGHDT, CDR2 YNNKEL (reference sequence). The CDR3, as DNA: TGTGCCAGCAGCCAAGACTATGGCTACACCTTC. Protein product: CASSQDYGYTF.

This clonotype was detected a few times. The chain is built from TRBV9 and TRBJ2-3, with no clear D. The CDR3 covers 14 residues. CDR1 is SGDLS and CDR2 is YYNGEE in the germline V gene. V was pared by 4 bases and J by 5 bases, with 14 bases between. The CDR3 reads CASSFRSPKDTQYF. The CDR3 DNA is TGTGCCAGCAGCTTCAGGTCCCCTAAAGATACGCAGTATTTT.

This clonotype was seen a handful of times. V is TRBV6-5 and J is TRBJ2-7, with 10 nucleotides matching TRBD1. V gave up 5 bases and J gave up 3 bases; unmatched junction bases: 7. The CDR3 loop spans 15 amino acids. Germline loops: CDR1 MNHEY, CDR2 SVGAGI. CDR3 protein: CASSPWTGGNYEQYF. The DNA of the CDR3 is TGTGCCAGCAGTCCCTGGACAGGGGGGAACTACGAGCAGTACTTC.

This chain joins TRBV27 and TRBJ2-6; 7 positions agree with TRBD2. Germline assignment: CDR1 MNHEY and CDR2 SMNVEV (reference sequence). The V gene end was trimmed by 8 bases and the J gene end by 0 bases; junction bases not matched to a gene: 1. The CDR3 is made up of 14 amino acids. The CDR3 bases are TGTGCCAGCCGGGAGGTCTCTGGGGCCAACGTCCTGACTTTC. Residues: CASREVSGANVLTF.

Many counts were recorded for this clonotype. CDR3 sequence reads: CASSLYAGAGELFF. The CDR3 coding sequence is TGTGCCAGCAGCTTGTACGCGGGGGCCGGGGAGCTGTTTTTT. The chain couples TRBV5-4 to TRBJ2-2; TRBD2 agrees at 7 bases. The CDR3 runs 14 residues. With 1 base clipped from V and 6 bases from J, the junction kept 3 bases outside the gene matches. Germline loops: CDR1 SGHNT, CDR2 YYREEE (reference sequence).